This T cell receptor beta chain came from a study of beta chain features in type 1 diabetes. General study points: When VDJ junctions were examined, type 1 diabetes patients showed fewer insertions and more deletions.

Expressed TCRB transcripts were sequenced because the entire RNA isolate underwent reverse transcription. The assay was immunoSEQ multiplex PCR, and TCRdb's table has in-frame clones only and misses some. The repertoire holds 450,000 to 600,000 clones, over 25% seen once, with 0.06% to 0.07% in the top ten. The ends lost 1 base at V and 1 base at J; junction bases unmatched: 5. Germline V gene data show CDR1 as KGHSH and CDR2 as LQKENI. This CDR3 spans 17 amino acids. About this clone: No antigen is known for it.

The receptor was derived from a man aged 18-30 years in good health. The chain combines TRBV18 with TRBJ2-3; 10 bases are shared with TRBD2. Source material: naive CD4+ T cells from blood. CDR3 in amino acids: CASSPQGLAVGTDTQYF. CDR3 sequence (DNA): TGTGCCAGCTCACCACAAGGACTAGCGGTTGGCACAGATACGCAGTATTTT.